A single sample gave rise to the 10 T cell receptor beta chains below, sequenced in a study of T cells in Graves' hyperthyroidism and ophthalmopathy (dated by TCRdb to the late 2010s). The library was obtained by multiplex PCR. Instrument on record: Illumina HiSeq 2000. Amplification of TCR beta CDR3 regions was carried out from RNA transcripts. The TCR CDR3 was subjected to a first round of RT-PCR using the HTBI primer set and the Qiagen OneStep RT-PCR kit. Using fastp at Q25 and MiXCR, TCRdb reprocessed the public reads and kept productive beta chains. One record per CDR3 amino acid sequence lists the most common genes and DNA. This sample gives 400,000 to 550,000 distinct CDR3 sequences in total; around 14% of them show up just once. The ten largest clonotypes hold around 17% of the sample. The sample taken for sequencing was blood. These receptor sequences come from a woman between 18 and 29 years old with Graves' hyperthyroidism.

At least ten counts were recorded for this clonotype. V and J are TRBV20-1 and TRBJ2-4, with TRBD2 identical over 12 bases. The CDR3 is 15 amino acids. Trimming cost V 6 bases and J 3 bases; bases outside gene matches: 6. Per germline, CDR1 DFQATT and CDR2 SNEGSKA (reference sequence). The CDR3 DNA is TGCAGTGCAAAGACTAGCGGGAGCATCAAAAACATTCAGTACTTC. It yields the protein CSAKTSGSIKNIQYF.

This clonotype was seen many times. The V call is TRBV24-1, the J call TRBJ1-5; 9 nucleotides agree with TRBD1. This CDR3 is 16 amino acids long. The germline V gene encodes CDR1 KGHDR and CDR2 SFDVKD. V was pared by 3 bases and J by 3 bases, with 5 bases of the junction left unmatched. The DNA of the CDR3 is TGTGCCACCAGTGATACTGGGACAGGGCCCAATCAGCCCCAGCATTTT. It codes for CATSDTGTGPNQPQHF.

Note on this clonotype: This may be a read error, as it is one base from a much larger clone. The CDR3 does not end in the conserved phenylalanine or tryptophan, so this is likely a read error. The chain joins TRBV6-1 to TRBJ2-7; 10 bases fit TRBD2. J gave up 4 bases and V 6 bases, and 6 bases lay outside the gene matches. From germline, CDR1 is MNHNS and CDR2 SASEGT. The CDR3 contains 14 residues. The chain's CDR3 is CASRSTSGRYEQYL. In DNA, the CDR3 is TGTGCCAGCAGATCGACTAGCGGGCGATACGAGCAGTACCTC.

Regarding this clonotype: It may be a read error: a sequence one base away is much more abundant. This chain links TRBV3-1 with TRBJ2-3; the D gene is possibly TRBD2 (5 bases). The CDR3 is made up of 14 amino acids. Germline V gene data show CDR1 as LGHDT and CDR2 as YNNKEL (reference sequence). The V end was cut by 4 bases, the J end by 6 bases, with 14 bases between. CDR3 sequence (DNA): TGTGCCAGCAGCCGAGAGGGAGTGAAGGATACGCAGTATTTT. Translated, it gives CASSREGVKDTQYF.

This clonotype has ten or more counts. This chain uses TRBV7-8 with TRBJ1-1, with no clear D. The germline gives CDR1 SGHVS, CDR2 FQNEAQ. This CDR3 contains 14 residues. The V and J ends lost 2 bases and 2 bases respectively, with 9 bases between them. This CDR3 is CASSLPDYNTEAFF. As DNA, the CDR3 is TGTGCCAGCAGCTTACCAGACTATAACACTGAAGCTTTCTTT.

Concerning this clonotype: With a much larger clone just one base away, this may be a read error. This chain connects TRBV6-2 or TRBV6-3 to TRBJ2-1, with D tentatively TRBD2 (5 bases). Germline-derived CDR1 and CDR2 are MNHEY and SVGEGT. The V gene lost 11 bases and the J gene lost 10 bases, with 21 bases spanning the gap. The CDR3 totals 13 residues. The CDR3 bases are TGTGCCGCTTACCCAGGTTCTAGCACAGAGCAGTTCTTC. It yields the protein CAAYPGSSTEQFF.

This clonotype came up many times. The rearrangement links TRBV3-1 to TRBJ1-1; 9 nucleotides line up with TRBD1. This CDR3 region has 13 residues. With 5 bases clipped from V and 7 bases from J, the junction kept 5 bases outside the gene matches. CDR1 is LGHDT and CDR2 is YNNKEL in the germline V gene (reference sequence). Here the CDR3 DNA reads TGTGCCAGCAGCACAGGACAGGGGAGTGAAGCTTTCTTT. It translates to CASSTGQGSEAFF. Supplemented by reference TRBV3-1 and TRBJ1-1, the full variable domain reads DTAVSQTPKYLVTQMGNDKSIKCEQNLGHDTMYWYKQDSKKFLKIMFSYNNKELIINETVPNRFSPKSPDKAHLNLHINSLELGDSAVYFCASSTGQGSEAFFGQGTRLTVV.

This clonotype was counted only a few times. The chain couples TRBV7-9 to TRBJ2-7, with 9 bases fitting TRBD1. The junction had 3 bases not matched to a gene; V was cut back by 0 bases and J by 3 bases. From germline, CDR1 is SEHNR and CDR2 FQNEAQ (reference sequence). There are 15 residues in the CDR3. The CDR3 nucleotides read TGTGCCAGCAGCTTAGCGATGACAGGGGGCTACGAGCAGTACTTC. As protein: CASSLAMTGGYEQYF.

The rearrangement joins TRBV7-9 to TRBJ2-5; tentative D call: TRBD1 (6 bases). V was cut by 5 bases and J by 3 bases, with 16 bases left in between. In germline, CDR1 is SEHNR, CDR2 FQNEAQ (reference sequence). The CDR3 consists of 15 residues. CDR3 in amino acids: CASSRTELRKETQYF. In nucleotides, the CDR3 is TGTGCCAGCAGCCGGACAGAACTAAGGAAAGAGACCCAGTACTTC.

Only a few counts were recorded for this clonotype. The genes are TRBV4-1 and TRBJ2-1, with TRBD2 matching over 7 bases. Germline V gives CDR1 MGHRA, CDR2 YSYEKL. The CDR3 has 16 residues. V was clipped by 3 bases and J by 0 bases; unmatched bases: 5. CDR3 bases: TGCGCCAGCAGCCACAGCGGGGCTAGCTCCTACAATGAGCAGTTCTTC. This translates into CASSHSGASSYNEQFF.